There are many counts of the clone carrying this TCR beta chain. This entry is derived from a study of T cells in Graves' hyperthyroidism and ophthalmopathy. TCR beta CDR3 sequences were amplified from RNA transcripts. HTBI primers were employed in a first-round RT-PCR of the TCR CDR3. TCRdb used MiXCR to reprocess the multiplex PCR reads, holding one entry per CDR3 protein. The sample yields a few hundred thousand distinct CDR3 sequences, 15% to 20% seen once. Diagnostic decisions used clinical symptoms, serum thyroxine and TRAb, thyroid ultrasound and orbital computed tomography. This TCR was recovered from a young woman with Graves' ophthalmopathy. The sequenced sample consisted of blood.

DNA of the CDR3: TGTGCCAGCAGTACCTTCTCCCGGGAGCAAGAGACCCAGTACTTC. Translating it yields CASSTFSREQETQYF. The chain is built from TRBV28 and TRBJ2-5; TRBD2 is a possible D gene (6 bases). V was shortened by 5 bases and J by 2 bases, with 15 bases between the two germline ends. Looked up from germline, CDR1 is MDHEN and CDR2 is SYDVKM. The CDR3 has 15 residues.